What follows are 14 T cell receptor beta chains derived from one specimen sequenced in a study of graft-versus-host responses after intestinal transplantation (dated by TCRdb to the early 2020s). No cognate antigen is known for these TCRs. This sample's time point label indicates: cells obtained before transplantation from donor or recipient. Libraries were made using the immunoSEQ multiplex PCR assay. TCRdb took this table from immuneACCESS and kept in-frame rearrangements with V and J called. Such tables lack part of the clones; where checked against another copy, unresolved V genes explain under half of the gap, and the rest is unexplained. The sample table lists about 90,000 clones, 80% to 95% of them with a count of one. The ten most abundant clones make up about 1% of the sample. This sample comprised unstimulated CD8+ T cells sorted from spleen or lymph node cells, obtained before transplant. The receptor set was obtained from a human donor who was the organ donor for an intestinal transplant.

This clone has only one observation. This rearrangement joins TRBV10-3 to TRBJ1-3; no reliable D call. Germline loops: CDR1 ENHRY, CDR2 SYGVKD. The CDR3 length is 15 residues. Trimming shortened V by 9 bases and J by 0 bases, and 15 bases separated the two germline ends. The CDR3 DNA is TGTGCCATTCGAGGGAGTCCGATCTCTGGAAACACCATATATTTT. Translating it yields CAIRGSPISGNTIYF.

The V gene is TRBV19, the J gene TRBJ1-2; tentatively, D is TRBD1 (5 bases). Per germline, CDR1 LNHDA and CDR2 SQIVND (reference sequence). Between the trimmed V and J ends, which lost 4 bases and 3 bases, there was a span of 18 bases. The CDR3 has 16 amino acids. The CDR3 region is CASSKGAGRKDYGYTF. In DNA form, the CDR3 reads TGTGCCAGTAGTAAAGGGGCAGGGAGGAAGGACTATGGCTACACCTTC.

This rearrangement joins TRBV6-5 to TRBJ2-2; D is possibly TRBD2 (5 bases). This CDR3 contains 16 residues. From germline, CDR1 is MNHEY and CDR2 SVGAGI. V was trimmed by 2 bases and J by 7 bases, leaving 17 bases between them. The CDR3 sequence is CASSYPSLLGYGELFF. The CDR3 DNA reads TGTGCCAGCAGTTACCCGTCTCTACTAGGTTACGGGGAGCTGTTTTTT.

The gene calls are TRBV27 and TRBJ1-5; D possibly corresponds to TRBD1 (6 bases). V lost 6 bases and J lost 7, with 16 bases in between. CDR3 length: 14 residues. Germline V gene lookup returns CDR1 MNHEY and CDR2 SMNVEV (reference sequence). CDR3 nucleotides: TGTGCCAGCAGGCCACAGGGCCCCGGGCAGCCCCAGCATTTT. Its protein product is CASRPQGPGQPQHF.

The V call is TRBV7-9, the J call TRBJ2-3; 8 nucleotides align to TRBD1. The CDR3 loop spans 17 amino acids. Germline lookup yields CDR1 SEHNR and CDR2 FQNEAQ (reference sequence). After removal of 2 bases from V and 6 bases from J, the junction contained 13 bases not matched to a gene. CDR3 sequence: CASSLSWSDRVADTQYF. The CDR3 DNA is TGTGCCAGCAGCTTATCATGGTCGGACAGGGTGGCTGATACGCAGTATTTT.

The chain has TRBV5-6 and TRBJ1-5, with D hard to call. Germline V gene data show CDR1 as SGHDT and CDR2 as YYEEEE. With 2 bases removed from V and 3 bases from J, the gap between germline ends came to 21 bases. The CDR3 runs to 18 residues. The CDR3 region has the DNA TGTGCCAGCAGCTTCTGGGAGCAGACTCCCTTTCCCAATCAGCCCCAGCATTTT. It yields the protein CASSFWEQTPFPNQPQHF.

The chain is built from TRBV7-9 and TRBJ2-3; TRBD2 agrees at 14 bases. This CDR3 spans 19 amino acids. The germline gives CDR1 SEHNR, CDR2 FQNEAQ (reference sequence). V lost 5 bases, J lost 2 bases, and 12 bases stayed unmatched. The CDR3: CASSPRLAGGPTHTDTQYF. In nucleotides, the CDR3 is TGTGCCAGCAGCCCCCGACTAGCGGGAGGGCCGACCCACACAGATACGCAGTATTTT.

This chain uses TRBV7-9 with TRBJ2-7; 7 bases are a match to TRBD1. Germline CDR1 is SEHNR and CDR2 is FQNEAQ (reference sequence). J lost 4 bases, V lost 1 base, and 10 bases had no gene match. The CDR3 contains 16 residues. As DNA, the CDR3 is TGTGCCAGCAGCTTAGAGGGGAAGACAGGGTCTTACGAGCAGTACTTC. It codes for CASSLEGKTGSYEQYF.

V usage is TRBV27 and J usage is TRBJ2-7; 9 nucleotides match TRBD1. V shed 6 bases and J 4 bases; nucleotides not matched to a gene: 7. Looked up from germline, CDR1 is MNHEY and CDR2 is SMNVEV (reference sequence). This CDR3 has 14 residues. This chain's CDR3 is CASSLGTGLYEQYF. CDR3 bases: TGTGCCAGCAGCCTCGGGACAGGGTTATACGAGCAGTACTTC.

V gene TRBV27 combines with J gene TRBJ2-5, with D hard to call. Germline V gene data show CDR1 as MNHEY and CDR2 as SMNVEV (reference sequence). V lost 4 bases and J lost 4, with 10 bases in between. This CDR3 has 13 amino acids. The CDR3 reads CASSSLMRETQYF. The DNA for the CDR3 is TGTGCCAGCAGTTCCCTAATGAGAGAGACCCAGTACTTC.

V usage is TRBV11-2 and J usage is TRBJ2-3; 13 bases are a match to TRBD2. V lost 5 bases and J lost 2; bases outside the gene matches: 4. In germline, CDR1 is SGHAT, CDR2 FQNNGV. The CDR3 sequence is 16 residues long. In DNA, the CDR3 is TGTGCCAGCAGCGCCACTAGCGGGGGGGCCACAGATACGCAGTATTTT. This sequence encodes CASSATSGGATDTQYF.

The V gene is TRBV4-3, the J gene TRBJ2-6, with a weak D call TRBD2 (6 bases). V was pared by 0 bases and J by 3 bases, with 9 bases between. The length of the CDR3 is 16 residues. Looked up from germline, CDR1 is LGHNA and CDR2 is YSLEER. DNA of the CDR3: TGCGCCAGCAGCCAAGATTGGGGGGTTGGGGCCAACGTCCTGACTTTC. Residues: CASSQDWGVGANVLTF.

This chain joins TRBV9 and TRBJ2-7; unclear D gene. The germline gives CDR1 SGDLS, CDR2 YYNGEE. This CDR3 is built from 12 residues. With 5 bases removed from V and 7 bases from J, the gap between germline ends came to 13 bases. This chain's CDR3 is CASSSPTPEQYF. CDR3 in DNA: TGTGCCAGCAGTTCCCCTACGCCGGAGCAGTACTTC.

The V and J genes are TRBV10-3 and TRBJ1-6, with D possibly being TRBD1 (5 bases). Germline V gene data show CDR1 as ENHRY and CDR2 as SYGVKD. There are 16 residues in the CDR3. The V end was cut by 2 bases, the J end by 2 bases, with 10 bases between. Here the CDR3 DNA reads TGTGCCATCAGTGAGGGAGGGGCTCCCTATAATTCACCCCTCCACTTT. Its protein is CAISEGGAPYNSPLHF.